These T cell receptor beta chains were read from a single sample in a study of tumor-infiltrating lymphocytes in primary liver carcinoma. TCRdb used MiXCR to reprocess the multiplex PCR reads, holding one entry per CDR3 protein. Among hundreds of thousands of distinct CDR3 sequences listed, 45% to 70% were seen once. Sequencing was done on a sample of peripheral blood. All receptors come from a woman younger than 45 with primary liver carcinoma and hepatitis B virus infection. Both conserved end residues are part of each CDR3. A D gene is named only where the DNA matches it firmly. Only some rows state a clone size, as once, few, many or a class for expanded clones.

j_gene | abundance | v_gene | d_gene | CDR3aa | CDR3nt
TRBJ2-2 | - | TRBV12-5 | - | CARGQGPNTGVLFF | TGTGCTAGAGGCCAGGGCCCGAACACCGGGGTGCTGTTTTTT
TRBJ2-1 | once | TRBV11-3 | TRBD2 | CASSLRWEGSSYNEQLF | TGTGCCAGCAGCTTAAGGTGGGAGGGGAGCTCCTACAATGAGCAGCTCTTC
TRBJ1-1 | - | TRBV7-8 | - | CASSLRAGGQNTVAFF | TGTGCCAGCAGCTTAAGGGCCGGTGGGCAGAACACTGTAGCTTTCTTT
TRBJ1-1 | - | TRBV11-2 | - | CASSLDLVGVTEASF | TGTGCTAGCAGCTTAGATCTCGTCGGTGTCACTGAAGCTTCCTTT
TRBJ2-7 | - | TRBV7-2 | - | CASSHRGDHYEQYF | TGTGCCAGCAGCCACCGAGGGGATCACTACGAGCAGTACTTC
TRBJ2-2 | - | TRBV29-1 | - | CSAERGSNTGELFF | TGTAGTGCGGAGAGGGGATCGAACACCGGGGAGCTGTTTTTT
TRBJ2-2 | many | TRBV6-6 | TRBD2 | CASNREGRTGELFF | TGTGCCAGCAACCGGGAGGGCCGTACCGGGGAGCTGTTTTTT
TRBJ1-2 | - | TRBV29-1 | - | CSVAMGQGGSYGYTF | TGCAGCGTTGCTATGGGACAAGGGGGATCCTATGGCTACACCTTC
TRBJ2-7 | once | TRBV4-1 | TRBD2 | CASCQLAGSYEQYF | TGCGCCAGCTGCCAATTAGCGGGATCCTACGAGCAGTACTTC
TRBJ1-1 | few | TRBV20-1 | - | CSAREEGSLGNTEAFF | TGCAGTGCTAGAGAAGAAGGCTCGCTTGGGAACACTGAAGCTTTCTTT
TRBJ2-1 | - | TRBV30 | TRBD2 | CAWSSGLAHRNEQFF | TGTGCCTGGAGTTCGGGACTAGCGCATCGGAATGAGCAGTTCTTC
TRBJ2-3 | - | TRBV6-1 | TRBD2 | CASRWTSGGNTDTQYF | TGTGCCAGCAGATGGACTAGCGGGGGTAACACAGATACGCAGTATTTT
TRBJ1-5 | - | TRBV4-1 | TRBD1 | CASSQETRGPESSNQPQHF | TGCGCCAGCAGCCAAGAGACCAGGGGGCCTGAGAGTAGCAATCAGCCCCAGCATTTT
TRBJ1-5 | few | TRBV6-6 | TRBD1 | CASSWGQGDDQPQHF | TGTGCCAGCAGTTGGGGACAGGGCGACGATCAGCCCCAGCATTTT
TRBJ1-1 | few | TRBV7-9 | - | CASRRIAEGPEAFF | TGTGCCAGCAGACGAATCGCAGAGGGGCCTGAAGCTTTCTTT
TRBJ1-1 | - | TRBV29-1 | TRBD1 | CSVHNGRGSERWGGAFF | TGCAGCGTCCATAACGGCAGGGGGTCGGAGAGATGGGGTGGCGCTTTCTTT
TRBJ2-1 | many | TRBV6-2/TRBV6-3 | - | CASSLLAPDEQFF | TGTGCCAGCAGTTTACTAGCCCCTGATGAGCAGTTCTTC
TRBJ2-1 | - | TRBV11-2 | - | CASSLRTLYNEQFF | TGTGCCAGCAGCCTCCGGACTCTTTACAACGAGCAGTTCTTC
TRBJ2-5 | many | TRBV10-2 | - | CASRAGETQYF | TGCGCTTCCAGGGCCGGAGAGACCCAGTACTTC
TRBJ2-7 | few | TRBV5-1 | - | CASSLASGTYEQYF | TGCGCCAGCAGCTTGGCTTCGGGTACTTACGAGCAGTACTTC
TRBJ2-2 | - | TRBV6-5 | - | CASGLEGSDTGEMFF | TGTGCCAGCGGTTTGGAAGGGTCTGACACCGGGGAGATGTTTTTT
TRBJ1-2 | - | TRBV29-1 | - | CSVLEGHGHFGGGYTF | TGCAGCGTTCTGGAGGGACATGGCCATTTTGGGGGTGGCTACACCTTC
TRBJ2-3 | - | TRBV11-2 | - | CANSLRGTSTDTQYF | TGTGCCAACAGCTTGAGAGGAACGAGCACAGATACGCAGTATTTT
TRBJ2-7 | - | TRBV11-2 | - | CASSLDTVSYEQCF | TGTGCCAGCAGCTTAGATACAGTTAGCTACGAGCAGTGCTTT
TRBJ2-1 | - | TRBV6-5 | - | CAISEGEGRTEQFF | TGTGCCATCAGTGAGGGGGAGGGGAGGACCGAGCAGTTCTTC
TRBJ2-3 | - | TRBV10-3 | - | CVISESLNWASDTQYF | TGTGTCATCAGTGAGTCCCTAAATTGGGCCTCAGATACGCAGTATTTT
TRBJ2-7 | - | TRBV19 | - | CASSTGPIPYNEQYF | TGTGCCAGTAGTACGGGACCGATTCCCTACAATGAGCAGTACTTC
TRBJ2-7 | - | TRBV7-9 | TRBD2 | CASSGTSGRPSYEQYF | TGTGCCAGCAGCGGGACTAGCGGGAGGCCGTCCTACGAGCAGTACTTC
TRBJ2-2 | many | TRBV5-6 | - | CASSSLDRNTGELFF | TGTGCCAGCAGCTCCCTGGACAGGAACACCGGGGAGCTGTTTTTT
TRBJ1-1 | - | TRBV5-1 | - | CASSLTGNGNTEAFF | TGCGCCAGCAGCTTGACAGGGAACGGAAACACTGAAGCTTTCTTT
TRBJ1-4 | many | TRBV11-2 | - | CASSRDVGTPHF | TGTGCCAGCAGCAGAGATGTCGGGACTCCACATTTT
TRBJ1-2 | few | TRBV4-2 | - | CASSSDPTGRYGYTF | TGTGCCAGCAGCTCCGACCCAACAGGGCGCTATGGCTACACCTTC
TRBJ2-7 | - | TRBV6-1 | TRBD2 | CDSRVTSGVYEQYF | TGTGACAGCAGGGTAACTAGCGGGGTATACGAGCAGTACTTC
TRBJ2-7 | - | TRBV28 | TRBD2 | CASSLTLGGSGIYEQYF | TGTGCCAGCAGCCTAACCCTCGGGGGGAGCGGGATCTACGAGCAGTACTTC
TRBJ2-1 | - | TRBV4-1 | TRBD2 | CASSHYPGLRDNEQFF | TGCGCCAGCAGCCATTATCCGGGACTAAGGGACAATGAGCAGTTCTTC
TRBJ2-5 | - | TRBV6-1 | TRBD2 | CASEAGSGSEETQYF | TGTGCCAGCGAGGCAGGAAGCGGGAGCGAAGAGACCCAGTACTTC
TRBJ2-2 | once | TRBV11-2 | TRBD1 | CASSSATGAYNTGELFF | TGTGCCAGCAGCTCAGCGACAGGGGCATACAACACCGGGGAGCTGTTTTTT
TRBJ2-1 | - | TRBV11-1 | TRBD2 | CASSLSGSRMNEQFF | TGTGCCAGCAGCCTGAGCGGGAGTCGAATGAATGAGCAGTTCTTC
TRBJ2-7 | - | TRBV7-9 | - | CASSSSGTFSSEQYF | TGTGCCAGCAGCTCCTCCGGGACATTTTCATCCGAGCAGTACTTC
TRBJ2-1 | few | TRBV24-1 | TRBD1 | CATSDFWDRGNEQFF | TGTGCCACCAGTGATTTTTGGGACAGGGGAAATGAGCAGTTCTTC
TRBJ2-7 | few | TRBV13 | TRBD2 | CASSARTSGSYEQYF | TGTGCCAGCAGCGCCCGGACTAGCGGGAGTTACGAGCAGTACTTC
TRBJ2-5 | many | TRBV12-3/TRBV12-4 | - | CASTWESETQYF | TGTGCCAGCACCTGGGAATCAGAGACCCAGTACTTC
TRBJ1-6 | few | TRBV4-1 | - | CASSQDPDRSSYNSPLHF | TGCGCCAGCAGCCAAGACCCCGACCGGAGCTCCTATAATTCACCCCTCCACTTT
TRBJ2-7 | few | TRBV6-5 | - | CASSYRISYEQYF | TGTGCCAGCAGTTACAGAATCTCCTACGAGCAGTACTTC
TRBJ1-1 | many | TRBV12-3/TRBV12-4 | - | CASSATAMSTEAFF | TGTGCCAGCAGTGCGACCGCGATGAGCACTGAAGCTTTCTTT
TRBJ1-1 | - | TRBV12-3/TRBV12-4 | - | CASSQREGTEAYF | TGTGCCAGCAGTCAGAGGGAGGGGACTGAAGCTTACTTT
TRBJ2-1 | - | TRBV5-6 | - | CASRNFGEPYYSEQSF | TGTGCCAGCAGAAACTTCGGGGAGCCGTACTACAGTGAGCAGTCCTTC
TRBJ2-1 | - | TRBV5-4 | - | CASSLDSRRHNEQFF | TGTGCCAGCAGCTTGGACAGCCGAAGACACAATGAGCAGTTCTTC
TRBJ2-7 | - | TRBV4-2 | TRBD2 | CASRQDLGGSPPANEQYF | TGTGCCAGCAGACAAGATCTGGGCGGGAGTCCGCCGGCTAACGAGCAGTACTTC
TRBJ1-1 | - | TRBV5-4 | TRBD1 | CASSPDRESTEAFF | TGTGCCAGCAGCCCCGACAGGGAGAGCACTGAAGCTTTCTTT
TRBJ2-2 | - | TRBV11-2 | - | CSRSPDPQLNTGELFF | TGTTCCAGAAGCCCCGATCCCCAATTGAACACAGGGGAGCTGTTTTTT
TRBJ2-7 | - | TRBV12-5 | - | CASGLEQAYEQYF | TGTGCTAGTGGCTTAGAACAGGCCTACGAGCAGTACTTC
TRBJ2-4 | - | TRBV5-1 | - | CASSYEQGTNIQYF | TGCGCCAGCAGCTACGAACAGGGAACGAACATTCAATACTTC